The present T cell receptor beta chain was sequenced within a study of cytomegalovirus exposure and HLA in healthy donors. This CDR3 spans 14 amino acids. CDR1 is ENHRY and CDR2 is SYGVKD in the germline V gene. V lost 4 bases and J lost 4; bases outside the gene matches: 7. PCR used 60 Vbeta primers and 13 Jbeta primers. Data came from immunoSEQ multiplex PCR; TCRdb stores just in-frame clones and leaves some out. The sample carries around 100,000 clones, around 64% recorded once. V is TRBV10-3 and J is TRBJ2-7, with TRBD1 matching 7 bases. Sequenced input: PBMCs. This clonotype was sampled from a man younger than 40 in good health and CMV-seronegative. DNA of the CDR3: TGTGCCATCAGTGCCGCAGGGGGAATTTACGAGCAGTACTTC. Translating gives CAISAAGGIYEQYF.